Listed here is a single T cell receptor (beta chain). Antigen unknown. Looked up from germline, CDR1 is WNHNN and CDR2 is SYGVQD (reference sequence). CDR3 length equals 16 residues. Trimming took 5 bases from V and 4 from J; bases not matched to a gene: 10. This sample is drawn from a study of T cells after yellow fever vaccination. Turning to the study itself: SMART-Seq v4 Ultra Low Input handled preparation of low-cell-number fractions. Study outcomes and limitations: Once the booster was given, most primary-vaccination clones reappeared, at approximately 97% for CD4 and 88% for CD8.

From the 5' RACE reads, TCRdb called clonotypes with MiXCR, one entry per CDR3 protein. The sample lists about 340,000 distinct CDR3 sequences; approximately 12% were seen once. The source is a man younger than 35 who received the YFV17D yellow fever vaccine. This specimen consisted of CD4+ T cells sorted from PBMCs, obtained 15 days after the yellow fever booster vaccination. V and J are TRBV10-1 and TRBJ2-5; 10 positions match TRBD1. CDR3 coding DNA: TGCGCCAGCAGTCCTAGAAGACAGGGGGCACGAGAGACCCAGTACTTC. Translated, it gives CASSPRRQGARETQYF.